This entry lists 30 T cell receptor beta chains sequenced from one sample in a study of T cell changes during pregnancy in multiple sclerosis. Sequencing used immunoSEQ multiplex PCR; TCRdb keeps in-frame clones, though not all of them. The data show about 40,000 clones, roughly 94% seen once. This specimen was peripheral blood, taken in the third trimester of pregnancy. These receptors were taken from a female donor with multiple sclerosis, enrolled in a pregnancy study.

The rearrangement joins TRBV4-1 to TRBJ1-6; possibly TRBD1 for D (6 bases). The germline CDR1 and CDR2 sequences are MGHRA and YSYEKL. V shed 1 base and J shed 5 bases, with 6 bases lying between them. The CDR3 totals 14 residues. The CDR3 spells CASSQGQDNSPLHF. Here the CDR3 DNA reads TGCGCCAGCAGCCAAGGACAGGATAATTCACCCCTCCACTTT.

The chain recombines TRBV2 with TRBJ2-3; the match to TRBD1 covers 8 bases. Germline V lookup: CDR1 SNHLY, CDR2 FYNNEI. J was trimmed by 3 bases and V by 3 bases; bases with no gene match: 17. CDR3 size: 19 residues. CDR3 region: CASSDQWTGRGFRTDTQYF. The CDR3 coding sequence is TGTGCCAGCAGTGATCAGTGGACAGGGAGAGGGTTTAGGACAGATACGCAGTATTTT.

This chain links TRBV6-5 with TRBJ1-4; 10 bases are shared with TRBD1. V gave up 5 bases and J gave up 10 bases; unmatched junction bases: 7. Germline V gives CDR1 MNHEY, CDR2 SVGAGI. This CDR3 contains 14 residues. This chain's CDR3 is CASSPPGQGRKLFF. In DNA, the CDR3 is TGTGCCAGCAGTCCCCCGGGACAGGGGAGAAAACTGTTTTTT.

This rearrangement joins TRBV5-6 to TRBJ1-2; the match to TRBD1 covers 11 bases. Trimming cost V 4 bases and J 5 bases; bases outside gene matches: 7. Germline V gives CDR1 SGHDT, CDR2 YYEEEE. The CDR3 has 15 amino acids. CDR3 nucleotide sequence: TGTGCCAGCAGCCCCGGACAGGGGGCGAGGTATGGCTACACCTTC. It codes for CASSPGQGARYGYTF.

This sequence joins TRBV4-3 and TRBJ2-1; 8 bases fit TRBD2. The CDR3 contains 17 residues. The trim removed 3 bases at V and 4 bases at J, leaving 11 bases unmatched. The V gene's germline CDR1 is LGHNA and CDR2 YSLEER. CDR3 sequence: CASSHDLGGGPYNEQFF. DNA for the CDR3: TGCGCCAGCAGCCATGACCTCGGCGGGGGGCCGTACAATGAGCAGTTCTTC.

The chain combines TRBV7-2 with TRBJ2-1; no firm D call. CDR1 and CDR2 from the germline V gene are SGHTA and FQGNSA. CDR3 length: 12 residues. With 3 bases removed from V and 4 bases from J, the gap between germline ends came to 4 bases. Here the CDR3 reads CASSLRYNEQFF. The CDR3 nucleotides read TGTGCCAGCAGCTTGAGATACAATGAGCAGTTCTTC.

The CDR3 loop is CASSLSGSGYTF. DNA for the CDR3: TGCGCCAGCAGCTTGTCAGGGTCCGGCTACACCTTC. The J gene is TRBJ1-2, the V gene TRBV5-1; a weak D match, TRBD1 (5 bases). The CDR3 runs to 12 residues. Germline V gene data show CDR1 as SGHRS and CDR2 as YFSETQ. Trimming cost V 1 base and J 8 bases, with 9 bases left between them.

The V gene is TRBV28, the J gene TRBJ1-3, with 8 bases fitting TRBD1. Germline CDR1 is MDHEN and CDR2 is SYDVKM. This CDR3 comprises 15 residues. The trim removed 8 bases at V and 4 bases at J, leaving 10 bases unmatched. CDR3 region: CASHNMGTGGNTIYF. In DNA form, the CDR3 reads TGTGCCAGCCACAACATGGGGACAGGAGGAAACACCATATATTTT.

The chain recombines TRBV19 with TRBJ2-5; D is ambiguous. Germline V gives CDR1 LNHDA, CDR2 SQIVND (reference sequence). The CDR3 contains 14 residues. Deletions cut 2 bases from V and 5 bases from J, with 12 bases between. The CDR3 here is CASSISPGVETQYF. The CDR3 nucleotides read TGTGCCAGTAGTATAAGTCCAGGCGTGGAGACCCAGTACTTC.

The chain employs TRBV6-5 and TRBJ2-5, with 8 bases aligning to TRBD1. V trimming: 10 bases; J trimming: 4 bases; junction bases outside the gene matches: 8. The CDR3 covers 13 residues. Germline V gene lookup returns CDR1 MNHEY and CDR2 SVGAGI. CDR3 in amino acids: CAIGVTGGETQYF. The CDR3 DNA follows: TGTGCCATAGGTGTCACAGGGGGAGAGACCCAGTACTTC.

The gene calls are TRBV9 and TRBJ1-1; a possible D gene is TRBD1 (5 bases). Germline loops: CDR1 SGDLS, CDR2 YYNGEE. Trimming left V 3 bases short and J 4 bases short, with 13 bases between. The CDR3 extends over 14 amino acids. Here the CDR3 DNA reads TGTGCCAGCAGCGGCGGGACCAGGTCCACTGAAGCTTTCTTT. Translation gives CASSGGTRSTEAFF.

The J gene is TRBJ2-1, the V gene TRBV2; 12 bases fit TRBD2. In germline, CDR1 is SNHLY, CDR2 FYNNEI. This CDR3 contains 15 residues. Germline trimming cut 5 bases from V and 7 bases from J; bases unmatched to any gene: 6. The CDR3 loop is CASSQLAGGRNEQFF. CDR3 DNA sequence: TGTGCCAGCAGTCAACTAGCGGGAGGAAGGAATGAGCAGTTCTTC.

This clone was recorded once. The chain joins TRBV30 to TRBJ2-5; TRBD2 might be the D (6 bases). The CDR3 is 12 residues long. Germline V gene data show CDR1 as GTSNPN and CDR2 as SVGIG (reference sequence). The CDR3 here is CAGGASQETQYF. DNA of the CDR3: TGTGCTGGAGGGGCGTCCCAAGAGACCCAGTACTTC. Supplemented by reference TRBV30 and TRBJ2-5, the full variable domain reads SQTIHQWPATLVQPVGSPLSLECTVEGTSNPNLYWYRQAAGRGLQLLFYSVGIGQISSEVPQNLSASRPQDRQFILSSKKLLLSDSGFYLCAGGASQETQYFGPGTRLLVL.

The CDR3 DNA follows: TGTGCCTGGAGTTTAGGGACAGTGAACACTGAAGCTTTCTTT. Protein sequence: CAWSLGTVNTEAFF. The V gene is TRBV30, the J gene TRBJ1-1; 7 positions match TRBD1. The V segment lost 2 bases and the J segment 0 bases; nucleotides outside the gene matches: 3. CDR1 GTSNPN and CDR2 SVGIG come from the germline V gene (reference sequence). This CDR3 is built from 14 residues.

V and J are TRBV27 and TRBJ2-3; 7 nucleotides line up with TRBD1. This CDR3 comprises 13 residues. V dropped 7 bases and J dropped 1; count of bases not matched to a gene: 2. CDR1 is MNHEY and CDR2 is SMNVEV in the germline V gene (reference sequence). The CDR3 loop reads CASNRGGTDTQYF. The CDR3 DNA reads TGTGCCAGCAACAGGGGCGGCACAGATACGCAGTATTTT.

The V call is TRBV7-2, the J call TRBJ1-4; TRBD1 agrees at 11 bases. Germline V gives CDR1 SGHTA, CDR2 FQGNSA. V was pared by 0 bases and J by 5 bases, with 5 bases of the junction left unmatched. The CDR3 sequence is 17 residues long. CDR3 amino acids: CASSLAPGQGANEKLFF. The CDR3 nucleotides read TGTGCCAGCAGCTTAGCTCCCGGACAGGGGGCAAATGAAAAACTGTTTTTT.

V gene TRBV29-1 combines with J gene TRBJ1-2, with a weak D call TRBD1 (5 bases). CDR1 SQVTM and CDR2 ANQGSEA come from the germline V gene. Trimming left V 6 bases short and J 7 bases short, with 12 bases between. The CDR3 is made up of 11 amino acids. The CDR3: CSVRQQAGYTF. CDR3 bases: TGCAGCGTGCGACAGCAGGCTGGCTACACCTTC.

The rearrangement links TRBV7-2 to TRBJ2-5, with 9 bases that match TRBD1. V gave up 6 bases and J gave up 2 bases; unmatched junction bases: 7. CDR1 and CDR2 (germline): SGHTA, FQGNSA. The CDR3 has 15 residues. CDR3 nucleotides: TGTGCCAGCAGGAAACAGGGGGCAATACAAGAGACCCAGTACTTC. This sequence encodes CASRKQGAIQETQYF.

This chain joins TRBV18 and TRBJ2-7, with D perhaps matching TRBD1 (6 bases). CDR3 size: 12 residues. Germline V gene sequence: CDR1 KGHSH, CDR2 LQKENI. V was shortened by 3 bases and J by 7 bases, with 10 bases between the two germline ends. CDR3 residues: CASSPTGWEQYF. CDR3 nucleotides: TGTGCCAGCTCACCCACAGGGTGGGAGCAGTACTTC.

This rearrangement joins TRBV27 to TRBJ1-5; D unclear. Trimming took off 6 bases at V and 0 bases at J, with 3 bases between the two ends. Germline V CDR1 and CDR2: MNHEY, SMNVEV (reference sequence). The CDR3 has 12 residues. CDR3 sequence: CASSHSNQPQHF. The CDR3 DNA follows: TGTGCCAGCAGCCATAGCAATCAGCCCCAGCATTTT.

The chain carries TRBV27 and TRBJ1-1; D ambiguous. V was shortened by 6 bases and J by 6 bases, with 17 bases between the two germline ends. Germline-derived CDR1 and CDR2 are MNHEY and SMNVEV (reference sequence). CDR3 length equals 14 residues. CDR3 nucleotide sequence: TGTGCCAGCAGGCCATGGAGGGAGAGAGCTGAAGCTTTCTTT. Amino acids: CASRPWRERAEAFF.

The chain employs TRBV4-3 and TRBJ2-3; weak D call: TRBD1 (5 bases). The germline gives CDR1 LGHNA, CDR2 YSLEER. Trimming shortened V by 1 base and J by 4 bases, and 9 bases separated the two germline ends. The CDR3 spans 14 residues. CDR3 sequence reads: CASSQGRGPDTQYF. In nucleotides, the CDR3 is TGCGCCAGCAGCCAAGGAAGGGGCCCAGATACGCAGTATTTT.

This chain uses TRBV6-1 with TRBJ2-6; no firm D call. The V end lost 1 base, the J end lost 0 bases, and 13 bases lay between the germline ends. Per germline, CDR1 MNHNS and CDR2 SASEGT. The CDR3 runs 18 residues. CDR3 residues: CASSEVGVVSSGANVLTF. The CDR3, as DNA: TGTGCCAGCAGTGAAGTGGGCGTGGTTTCCTCTGGGGCCAACGTCCTGACTTTC.

The chain combines TRBV5-4 with TRBJ2-7; D remains ambiguous. The CDR3 extends over 15 amino acids. V lost 0 bases and J 0 bases, leaving 10 bases between the germline ends. CDR1 SGHNT and CDR2 YYREEE come from the germline V gene (reference sequence). The CDR3 here is CASSLVGRSSYEQYF. DNA for the CDR3: TGTGCCAGCAGCTTGGTCGGCAGGTCCTCCTACGAGCAGTACTTC.

The chain combines TRBV12-5 with TRBJ1-3; D is possibly TRBD1 (5 bases). Germline V gene lookup returns CDR1 LGHNT and CDR2 FRNRAP. The CDR3 has 19 amino acids. Trimming left V 0 bases short and J 0 bases short, with 18 bases between. CDR3 nucleotides: TGTGCTAGTGGTTTGGTTCTTGACGATTCTGACAGCTCTGGAAACACCATATATTTT. Protein sequence: CASGLVLDDSDSSGNTIYF.

The gene calls are TRBV29-1 and TRBJ1-1, with D possibly matching TRBD1 (5 bases). Looked up from germline, CDR1 is SQVTM and CDR2 is ANQGSEA. The CDR3 contains 13 residues. V was cut by 5 bases and J by 3 bases, with 13 bases left in between. CDR3 DNA: TGCAGCGTTATCAGGGCTCCGGACACTGAAGCTTTCTTT. It is translated as CSVIRAPDTEAFF.

The rearrangement joins TRBV7-2 to TRBJ1-1; no clear D. The CDR3 has 13 residues. V was trimmed by 5 bases and J by 1 base, leaving 8 bases between them. CDR1 is SGHTA, CDR2 FQGNSA, per germline. CDR3 in amino acids: CASSPRPNTEAFF. The DNA for the CDR3 is TGTGCCAGCAGCCCGAGGCCGAACACTGAAGCTTTCTTT.

V is TRBV19 and J is TRBJ2-7, with 12 bases lining up with TRBD1. The CDR3 covers 14 residues. Germline V CDR1 and CDR2: LNHDA, SQIVND (reference sequence). Trimming at V came to 5 bases and at J to 6 bases, leaving 5 bases not matched to a gene. The CDR3 loop reads CASSAGQGAVEQYF. The DNA of the CDR3 is TGTGCCAGTAGTGCGGGACAGGGGGCTGTCGAGCAGTACTTC.

The chain employs TRBV6-1 and TRBJ2-5; a weak D match, TRBD1 (6 bases). The CDR3 extends over 15 amino acids. The V end lost 6 bases, the J end lost 4 bases, and 18 bases lay between the germline ends. Germline V gene lookup returns CDR1 MNHNS and CDR2 SASEGT. CDR3 sequence reads: CASSQLIGRGETQYF. The CDR3 nucleotides read TGTGCCAGCAGCCAACTTATCGGCAGGGGAGAGACCCAGTACTTC.

This clone was detected a few times. The rearrangement links TRBV2 to TRBJ2-2, with D tentatively TRBD1 (5 bases). The CDR3 length is 15 residues. Germline CDR1 is SNHLY and CDR2 is FYNNEI. Trimming took off 4 bases at V and 6 bases at J, with 15 bases between the two ends. CDR3 amino acids: CASSVGAALPGELFF. DNA for the CDR3: TGTGCCAGCAGTGTTGGGGCTGCCTTGCCCGGGGAGCTGTTTTTT.